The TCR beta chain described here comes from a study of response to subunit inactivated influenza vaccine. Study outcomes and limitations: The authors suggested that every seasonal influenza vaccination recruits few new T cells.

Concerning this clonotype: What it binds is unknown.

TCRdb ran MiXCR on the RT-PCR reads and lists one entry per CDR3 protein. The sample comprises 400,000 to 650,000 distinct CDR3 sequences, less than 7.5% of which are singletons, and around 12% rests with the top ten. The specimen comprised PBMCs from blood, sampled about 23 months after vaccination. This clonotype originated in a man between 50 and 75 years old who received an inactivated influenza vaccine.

The CDR3 sequence is CSATRTALNTEAFF. CDR3 DNA sequence: TGCAGTGCAACTAGGACAGCTTTGAACACTGAAGCTTTCTTT. The chain uses TRBV20-1 and TRBJ1-1; D might be TRBD1 (6 bases). CDR1 and CDR2 (germline): DFQATT, SNEGSKA (reference sequence). V lost 6 bases and J lost 0, with 14 bases in between. The length of the CDR3 is 14 residues.